This T cell receptor (beta chain) was sequenced in a study of CD8 T cells in ankylosing spondylitis. Study results and caveats: Clones linked to disease, bearing a CD8+ phenotype, were relatively rare in peripheral blood. Several of the motif variants were reported before in synovial fluid and blood from reactive arthritis. Blood of patients with ankylosing spondylitis appeared to be characterized by a TCR beta motif of about 8 highly homologous variants. The authors reported significant enrichment of disease-linked clones in matched ankylosing spondylitis synovial fluid.

Construction of TCR beta libraries was performed using quantitative 5'-RACE with molecular barcodes. TCRdb re-called the 5' RACE reads with MiXCR, one entry per CDR3 protein. This table holds roughly 440,000 distinct CDR3 sequences, about a sixth found once. Concerning this clonotype: What it binds is not known.

The CDR3 contains 14 residues. The junction had 6 bases not matched to a gene; V was cut back by 5 bases and J by 5 bases. CDR1 SGHTA and CDR2 FQGNSA come from the germline V gene. The chain carries TRBV7-2 and TRBJ2-1; 7 nucleotides match TRBD2. Specimen: blood, either unsorted or a sorted T cell fraction (not recorded which). The clonotype was recovered from a male donor with ankylosing spondylitis. The CDR3: CASSPRRGNNEQFF. CDR3 nucleotide sequence: TGTGCCAGCAGCCCGAGGCGGGGGAACAATGAGCAGTTCTTC.